These 18 T cell receptor beta chains were sequenced from one sample in a study of shared clonotypes between healthy human individuals. TCRdb keeps only in-frame clones here, not all; method: immunoSEQ multiplex PCR. The table lists hundreds of thousands of clones, roughly 73% of them singletons. Sequenced sample: memory CD4+ T cells sorted from blood. Subset given: CD45RA-negative fraction. These receptors all stem from a woman under 40 in good health.

The table lists this clone with a few counts. At the DNA level, this CDR3 is encoded by other sequences in the same sample as well. The chain has TRBV7-8 and TRBJ2-2; D is ambiguous. Germline values: CDR1 SGHVS, CDR2 FQNEAQ. This CDR3 is built from 12 residues. V was trimmed by 2 bases and J by 6 bases, leaving 4 bases between them. Here the CDR3 reads CASSLSPGELFF. DNA of the CDR3: TGTGCCAGCAGCTTATCACCCGGGGAGCTGTTTTTT.

This clone was seen only a few times. Germline is not matched at one junction end, which may reflect a read error. The chain couples TRBV29-1 to TRBJ2-4; D is uncertain. This CDR3 is built from 13 residues. Germline V lookup: CDR1 SQVTM, CDR2 ANQGSEA. The CDR3 spells CSAEPERRNIQYF. DNA of the CDR3: TGCAGCGCTGAACCGGAGCGCAGAAACATTCAGTACTTC.

The genes are TRBV18 and TRBJ1-2, with 10 bases aligning to TRBD1. V was pared by 3 bases and J by 4 bases, with 8 bases of the junction left unmatched. This CDR3 is built from 16 residues. Germline assignment: CDR1 KGHSH and CDR2 LQKENI. The CDR3 region is CASSPSTGTGAYGYTF. The CDR3 nucleotides are TGTGCCAGCTCACCGTCTACCGGGACAGGGGCCTATGGCTACACCTTC.

Concerning this clone itself: Other nucleotide sequences in the sample specify the same CDR3. V and J are TRBV6-5 and TRBJ2-1, with D tentatively TRBD1 (5 bases). V lost 0 bases and J 4 bases, leaving 7 bases between the germline ends. This CDR3 is built from 14 residues. Germline CDR1 is MNHEY and CDR2 is SVGAGI. CDR3 nucleotide sequence: TGTGCCAGCAGTTACTCGAAGGGGTACAATGAGCAGTTCTTC. This gives the protein CASSYSKGYNEQFF.

Only one count was recorded for this clone. The V and J genes are TRBV10-3 and TRBJ2-5; D is uncertain. Trimming took 3 bases from V and 4 from J, leaving 9 bases between them. The CDR3 has 13 amino acids. Germline V gives CDR1 ENHRY, CDR2 SYGVKD. The CDR3 region is CAISDSYGETQYF. The CDR3 DNA is TGTGCCATCAGTGACTCCTATGGAGAGACCCAGTACTTC.

The CDR3 bases are TGCAGCGTTGTCGGGACTGAGAGCTCCTACGAGCAGTACTTC. Amino acids: CSVVGTESSYEQYF. This chain joins TRBV29-1 and TRBJ2-7; perhaps TRBD2 as D (6 bases). Per the germline V gene, CDR1 is SQVTM and CDR2 is ANQGSEA. V was trimmed by 4 bases and J by 0 bases, leaving 13 bases between them. This CDR3 spans 14 amino acids.

The chain is built from TRBV19 and TRBJ2-1; 12 bases match TRBD1. This CDR3 comprises 16 residues. Germline V gene sequence: CDR1 LNHDA, CDR2 SQIVND (reference sequence). Trimming removed 7 bases from V and 9 bases from J; junction bases left unmatched: 13. This chain's CDR3 is CASIPRGGTGGTEQFF. CDR3 nucleotide sequence: TGTGCCAGTATTCCACGAGGGGGGACAGGGGGCACTGAGCAGTTCTTC.

A few counts support this clone. This chain links TRBV6-5 with TRBJ2-7, with 7 positions matching TRBD1. Germline assignment: CDR1 MNHEY and CDR2 SVGAGI. The CDR3 is 14 amino acids. V trimming: 4 bases; J trimming: 7 bases; junction bases outside the gene matches: 10. The DNA of the CDR3 is TGTGCCAGCAGTTCCGGGACAGCCCGTTTTGAGCAGTACTTC. This sequence encodes CASSSGTARFEQYF.

The chain has TRBV2 and TRBJ1-4; TRBD1 agrees at 7 bases. The CDR3 is made up of 15 amino acids. Germline V gene data show CDR1 as SNHLY and CDR2 as FYNNEI. The ends lost 2 bases at V and 7 bases at J; junction bases unmatched: 7. The CDR3 DNA reads as TGTGCCAGCAGTGAAAACGGACAGGAAGGTGAAAAACTGTTTTTT. It yields the protein CASSENGQEGEKLFF.

The V call is TRBV7-8, the J call TRBJ1-2; 10 nucleotides agree with TRBD1. V lost 1 base, J lost 13 bases, and 6 bases stayed unmatched. CDR1 and CDR2 from the germline V gene are SGHVS and FQNEAQ. The CDR3 runs to 13 residues. Here the CDR3 reads CASSLGGQGSRTF. In DNA, the CDR3 is TGTGCCAGCAGCTTAGGGGGACAGGGGAGTCGCACCTTC.

On this clone itself: A single base separates this from a much larger clone, so it may be a read error. Other DNA sequences within the sample encode an identical CDR3. In DNA, the CDR3 is TGTGCCAGCAGCCAGGAGCAAGAGACCCAGTACTTC. Its protein product is CASSQEQETQYF. V usage is TRBV2 and J usage is TRBJ2-5, with no clear D. The CDR3 spans 12 residues. Germline CDR1 SNHLY, CDR2 FYNNEI. V shed 6 bases and J shed 2 bases, with 7 bases lying between them.

This rearrangement joins TRBV5-5 to TRBJ2-1; 11 bases align to TRBD2. Germline V gives CDR1 SGHKS, CDR2 YYEKEE (reference sequence). V lost 1 base and J lost 10; bases outside the gene matches: 1. This CDR3 is built from 13 residues. The CDR3 is CASSLWTSGEQFF. CDR3 DNA sequence: TGTGCCAGCAGCTTGTGGACTAGCGGGGAGCAGTTCTTC.

The CDR3 spells CASIHGQGVNQPQHF. DNA of the CDR3: TGTGCCAGCATTCACGGACAGGGGGTCAATCAGCCCCAGCATTTT. The V gene is TRBV28, the J gene TRBJ1-5; the match to TRBD1 covers 10 bases. J lost 3 bases, V lost 7 bases, and 6 bases had no gene match. The CDR3 has 15 amino acids. CDR1 MDHEN and CDR2 SYDVKM come from the germline V gene.

This clone was observed a handful of times. Other DNA sequences in the same sample also yield this CDR3. CDR3 protein: CASSLGGLAGVETQYF. CDR3 DNA: TGTGCCAGCAGCTTAGGAGGACTAGCGGGAGTGGAGACCCAGTACTTC. This chain uses TRBV7-2 with TRBJ2-5, with 13 bases aligning to TRBD2. CDR3 length: 16 residues. Germline trimming cut 1 base from V and 5 bases from J; bases unmatched to any gene: 4. CDR1 SGHTA and CDR2 FQGNSA come from the germline V gene.

The CDR3 is CASSLNGGQETQYF. DNA for the CDR3: TGTGCCAGCAGCTTAAACGGCGGCCAAGAGACCCAGTACTTC. The chain has TRBV7-3 and TRBJ2-5; D gene ambiguous. The germline V and J ends were trimmed by 1 base and 1 base, with 7 bases remaining between them. The CDR3 has 14 residues. The germline CDR1 and CDR2 sequences are SGHTA and FQGTGA.

The V call is TRBV9, the J call TRBJ2-5; the D is unclear. Trimming stripped 0 bases from V and 4 bases from J, with 13 bases between. Per germline, CDR1 SGDLS and CDR2 YYNGEE. The CDR3 consists of 15 residues. The CDR3 nucleotides read TGTGCCAGCAGCGTAGCGACATCCCGGCCAGAGACCCAGTACTTC. Amino acids: CASSVATSRPETQYF.

The chain joins TRBV28 to TRBJ2-1, with 12 bases identical to TRBD2. CDR1 is MDHEN, CDR2 SYDVKM, per germline. The CDR3 is 15 amino acids. V lost 5 bases and J lost 2; bases outside the gene matches: 1. CDR3 in DNA: TGTGCCAGCAGTCGGACTAGCGGGACCTACAATGAGCAGTTCTTC. Amino acid sequence: CASSRTSGTYNEQFF.

This sequence joins TRBV28 and TRBJ2-7; the D is unclear. V was trimmed by 4 bases and J by 1 base, leaving 14 bases between them. The V gene's germline CDR1 is MDHEN and CDR2 SYDVKM. The CDR3 runs to 15 residues. CDR3 in DNA: TGTGCCAGCAGTTCCCGGATTACTTTGTCCTACGAGCAGTACTTC. It codes for CASSSRITLSYEQYF.